This TCR beta chain stems from a study of early T cells in non-severe SARS-CoV-2 infection. The wider study: It was bulk RNA from unsorted whole blood that was sequenced, and the chains were unpaired.

Overall study results and limits: The VDJdb matching leaned toward anti-spike CD8 responses and overlooked private and CD4 specificities.

Unique molecular identifiers were affixed to single, distinct cDNA molecules. TCRdb reprocessed the 5' RACE reads with MiXCR, giving one entry per CDR3 protein. Of about 64,000 distinct CDR3 sequences in the sample, around 11% were seen once. A remark on this clonotype: What it binds is not known. An end of the junction differs from the germline gene, which may be a read error.

The specimen comprised whole blood, sampled at baseline. This clonotype was obtained from an adult who was a healthcare worker with PCR-confirmed SARS-CoV-2 infection or an uninfected control (not recorded which).

CDR3 coding DNA: TGTGTCAGCAACACGGGGACAGGGCGGAACACTGAAGCTTTCTTT. Translation: CVSNTGTGRNTEAFF. The chain is built from TRBV12-3 or TRBV12-4 and TRBJ1-1; 9 bases map to TRBD1. This CDR3 contains 15 residues.